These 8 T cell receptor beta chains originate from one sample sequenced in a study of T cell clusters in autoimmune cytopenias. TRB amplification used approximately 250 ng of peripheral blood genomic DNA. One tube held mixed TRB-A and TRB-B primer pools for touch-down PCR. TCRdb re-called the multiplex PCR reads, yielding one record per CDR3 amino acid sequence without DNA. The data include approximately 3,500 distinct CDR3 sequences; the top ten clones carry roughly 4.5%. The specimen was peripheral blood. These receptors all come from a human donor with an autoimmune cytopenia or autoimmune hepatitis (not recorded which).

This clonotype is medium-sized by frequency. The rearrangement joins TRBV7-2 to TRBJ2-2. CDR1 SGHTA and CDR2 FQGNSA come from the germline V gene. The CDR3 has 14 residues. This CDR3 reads CASSLVGGSGELFF.

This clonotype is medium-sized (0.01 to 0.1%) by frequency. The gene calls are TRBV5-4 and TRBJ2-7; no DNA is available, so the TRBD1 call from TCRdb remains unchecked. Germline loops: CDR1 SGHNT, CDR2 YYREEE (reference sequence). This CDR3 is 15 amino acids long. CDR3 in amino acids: CASSLAGTGTYEQYF.

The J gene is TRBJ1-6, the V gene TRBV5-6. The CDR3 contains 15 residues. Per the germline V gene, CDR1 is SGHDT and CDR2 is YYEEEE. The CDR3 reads CASSLAAGPNSPLHF.

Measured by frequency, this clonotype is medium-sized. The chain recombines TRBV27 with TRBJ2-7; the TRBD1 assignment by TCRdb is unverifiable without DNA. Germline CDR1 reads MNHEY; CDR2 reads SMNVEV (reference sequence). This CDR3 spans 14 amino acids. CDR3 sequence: CASSFWRGNYEQYF.

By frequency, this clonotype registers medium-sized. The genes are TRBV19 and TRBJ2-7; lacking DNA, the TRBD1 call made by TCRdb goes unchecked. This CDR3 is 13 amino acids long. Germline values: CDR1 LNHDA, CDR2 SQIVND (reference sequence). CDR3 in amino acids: CASSITAGDEQYF.

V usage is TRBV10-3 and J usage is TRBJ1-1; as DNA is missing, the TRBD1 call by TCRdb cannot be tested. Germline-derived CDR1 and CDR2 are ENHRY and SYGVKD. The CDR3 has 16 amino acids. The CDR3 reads CAILTSLRGKGDEAFF.

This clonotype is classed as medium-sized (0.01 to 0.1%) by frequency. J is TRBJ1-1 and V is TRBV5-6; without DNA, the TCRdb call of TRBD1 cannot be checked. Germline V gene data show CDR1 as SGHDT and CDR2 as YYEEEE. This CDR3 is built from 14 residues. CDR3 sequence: CASSVRQANTEAFF.

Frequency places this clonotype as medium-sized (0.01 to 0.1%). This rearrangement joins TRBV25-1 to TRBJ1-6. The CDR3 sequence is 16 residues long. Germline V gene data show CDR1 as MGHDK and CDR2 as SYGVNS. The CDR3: CASSDKTYSYNSPLHF.